The 20 T cell receptor beta chains given below trace back to one sample, sequenced in a study of patients and donors after allogeneic stem cell transplantation. Each CDR3 protein is one row after TCRdb ran MiXCR on the RT-PCR reads. The table records approximately 250,000 distinct CDR3 sequences, around 14% of them present only once. Sequenced input: blood, either unsorted or a sorted T cell fraction (not recorded which). All receptors come from a human donor who was either an allogeneic HSCT recipient or a stem cell or donor lymphocyte infusion donor (not recorded which). It is not recorded whose cells these are; they may come from a transplant donor.

This clonotype was seen repeatedly, ten times or more. V and J are TRBV7-3 and TRBJ2-1; 7 bases are shared with TRBD2. J lost 7 bases, V lost 2 bases, and 5 bases had no gene match. The CDR3 is 14 amino acids. Germline-derived CDR1 and CDR2 are SGHTA and FQGTGA. The CDR3 DNA reads TGTGCCAGCAGCTTATCAGGGAGGGATAATGAGCAGTTCTTC. Translated, it gives CASSLSGRDNEQFF.

The chain employs TRBV4-3 and TRBJ2-3; no definite D call. V lost 1 base to trimming and J lost 4 bases, with 12 bases between them. This CDR3 has 15 amino acids. The germline CDR1 and CDR2 sequences are LGHNA and YSLEER. CDR3 amino acids: CASSQGSLDSDTQYF. The CDR3 region has the DNA TGCGCCAGCAGCCAAGGGTCGCTCGATTCAGATACGCAGTATTTT.

The chain couples TRBV2 to TRBJ2-6, with 11 bases that match TRBD1. This CDR3 is built from 16 residues. Germline V gene sequence: CDR1 SNHLY, CDR2 FYNNEI. J was trimmed by 0 bases and V by 9 bases; bases with no gene match: 4. CDR3 bases: TGTGCCAGGGGGACAGGGGGAGGCTCTGGGGCCAACGTCCTGACTTTC. Its translation is CARGTGGGSGANVLTF.

In its sample, this clonotype was seen a few times. The V and J genes are TRBV5-1 and TRBJ2-1, with a weak D call TRBD2 (6 bases). CDR3 length: 14 amino acids. From germline, CDR1 is SGHRS and CDR2 YFSETQ. The germline V and J ends were trimmed by 4 bases and 4 bases, with 12 bases remaining between them. The DNA of the CDR3 is TGCGCCAGCAGCGGCCGGGACTTTTACAATGAGCAGTTCTTC. Translating it yields CASSGRDFYNEQFF.

There are many counts of this clonotype. The genes are TRBV20-1 and TRBJ2-1, with TRBD2 matching over 12 bases. The V segment lost 6 bases and the J segment 9 bases; nucleotides outside the gene matches: 6. This CDR3 region has 13 residues. The germline gives CDR1 DFQATT, CDR2 SNEGSKA (reference sequence). As DNA, the CDR3 is TGCAGTGCCCCCCTAGCGGGAGGGCGTGAGCAGTTCTTC. Translated: CSAPLAGGREQFF.

This clonotype has just a few counts. The genes are TRBV7-2 and TRBJ2-5, with 7 bases identical to TRBD2. The CDR3 has 15 residues. CDR1 is SGHTA, CDR2 FQGNSA, per germline. Losses at the gene ends were 3 bases for V and 0 bases for J; bases not matched to a gene: 4. The CDR3 protein is CASSFSGTNQETQYF. The CDR3 coding sequence is TGTGCCAGCAGCTTCTCCGGGACTAACCAAGAGACCCAGTACTTC.

This clonotype was found a few times. The chain joins TRBV7-2 to TRBJ1-1; TRBD1 matches at 7 bases. Trimming took 8 bases from V and 0 from J; bases not matched to a gene: 9. CDR1 and CDR2 (germline): SGHTA, FQGNSA. The CDR3 sequence is 15 residues long. CDR3 loop: CASFLDRAVNTEAFF. The CDR3 DNA follows: TGTGCCAGCTTCTTAGACAGGGCGGTGAACACTGAAGCTTTCTTT.

This chain joins TRBV5-1 and TRBJ1-2, with a weak D call TRBD1 (5 bases). The CDR3 runs 13 residues. Trimming took 7 bases from V and 8 from J, leaving 18 bases between them. Germline lookup yields CDR1 SGHRS and CDR2 YFSETQ. The DNA of the CDR3 is TGCGCCAGCCACGTTGGGGGGTCAGAAGGCTACACCTTC. This gives the protein CASHVGGSEGYTF.

The chain employs TRBV11-3 and TRBJ2-7; D gene ambiguous. There are 11 residues in the CDR3. Trimming took off 3 bases at V and 7 bases at J, with 7 bases between the two ends. Looked up from germline, CDR1 is SGHNT and CDR2 is YENEEA. Here the CDR3 DNA reads TGTGCCAGCAGCTTGACCGTAGAGCAGTACTTC. As protein: CASSLTVEQYF.

This clonotype turned up a few times. The chain recombines TRBV19 with TRBJ1-1; D gene uncertain. Trimming took 1 base from V and 0 from J, leaving 15 bases between them. The CDR3 runs 17 residues. Germline lookup yields CDR1 LNHDA and CDR2 SQIVND (reference sequence). The CDR3 sequence is CASSIGNWRPLNTEAFF. The CDR3, as DNA: TGTGCCAGTAGTATAGGGAATTGGAGGCCCTTGAACACTGAAGCTTTCTTT.

This clonotype was counted only a few times. V gene TRBV12-3 or TRBV12-4 combines with J gene TRBJ1-1; tentative D call: TRBD1 (6 bases). This CDR3 has 16 amino acids. V was trimmed by 5 bases and J by 1 base, leaving 17 bases between them. The CDR3 region has the DNA TGTGCCAGCAGTCTTATTTTCGGACAGCAGAACACTGAAGCTTTCTTT. It translates to CASSLIFGQQNTEAFF.

The sample holds a few counts of this clonotype. V gene TRBV4-1 combines with J gene TRBJ2-5; perhaps TRBD1 as D (6 bases). The CDR3 is made up of 14 amino acids. Per germline, CDR1 MGHRA and CDR2 YSYEKL. V was trimmed by 1 base and J by 4 bases, leaving 10 bases between them. The CDR3 region has the DNA TGCGCCAGCAGCCAAGTCAGGGGCTCAGAGACCCAGTACTTC. This codes for CASSQVRGSETQYF.

This clonotype was found a few times. This sequence joins TRBV20-1 and TRBJ2-5; 8 bases map to TRBD1. CDR1 and CDR2 (germline): DFQATT, SNEGSKA (reference sequence). This CDR3 is built from 13 residues. V lost 4 bases to trimming and J lost 4 bases; unmatched junction nucleotides: 5. The CDR3 loop reads CSAIRTGPETQYF. As DNA, the CDR3 is TGCAGTGCTATTAGGACAGGGCCAGAGACCCAGTACTTC.

This clonotype has only a few counts. The rearrangement uses TRBV30 and TRBJ1-1; weak D call: TRBD1 (6 bases). The germline V gene has CDR1 GTSNPN and CDR2 SVGIG (reference sequence). Between the trimmed V and J ends, which lost 0 bases and 4 bases, there was a span of 9 bases. This CDR3 region has 13 residues. The CDR3 DNA follows: TGTGCCTGGAGTGTGGTGGGGGCCACTGAAGCTTTCTTT. It translates to CAWSVVGATEAFF.

This chain links TRBV5-1 with TRBJ1-4; 7 bases align to TRBD1. This CDR3 contains 15 residues. Germline V gene lookup returns CDR1 SGHRS and CDR2 YFSETQ. V lost 4 bases, J lost 8 bases, and 11 bases stayed unmatched. This chain's CDR3 is CASSGDSRSGEKLFF. The DNA for the CDR3 is TGCGCCAGCAGCGGGGACAGCCGGTCGGGCGAAAAACTGTTTTTT.

This clonotype was detected a few times. V usage is TRBV6-5 and J usage is TRBJ2-2; a weak D match, TRBD1 (5 bases). CDR3 length equals 16 residues. The V gene's germline CDR1 is MNHEY and CDR2 SVGAGI. Trimming removed 2 bases at V and 3 bases at J, with 13 bases between. As DNA, the CDR3 is TGTGCCAGCAGTTACCAACCCAGGGCCGACACCGGGGAGCTGTTTTTT. Translating it yields CASSYQPRADTGELFF.

The V gene is TRBV20-1, the J gene TRBJ1-2; no clear D gene. Germline values: CDR1 DFQATT, CDR2 SNEGSKA (reference sequence). The CDR3 runs to 14 residues. Trimming stripped 2 bases from V and 6 bases from J, with 16 bases between. Here the CDR3 reads CSARMRALGDGYTF. In nucleotides, the CDR3 is TGCAGTGCTAGAATGAGGGCGTTGGGTGATGGCTACACCTTC.

The chain couples TRBV25-1 to TRBJ1-3; a possible D gene is TRBD1 (6 bases). The V end lost 10 bases, the J end lost 4 bases, and 17 bases lay between the germline ends. The CDR3 is 14 residues long. The germline CDR1 and CDR2 sequences are MGHDK and SYGVNS. The CDR3 reads CATSPGAPGNTIYF. CDR3 bases: TGTGCCACCTCCCCGGGGGCGCCCGGAAACACCATATATTTT.

A few counts support this clonotype. The chain has TRBV24-1 and TRBJ1-2; D is possibly TRBD1 (6 bases). Trimming stripped 5 bases from V and 5 bases from J, with 11 bases between. The V gene's germline CDR1 is KGHDR and CDR2 SFDVKD. The CDR3 has 13 residues. The CDR3 sequence: CATSGAGEYGYTF. DNA of the CDR3: TGTGCCACCAGTGGGGCAGGGGAGTATGGCTACACCTTC.

This clonotype showed up many times. The chain recombines TRBV20-1 with TRBJ2-1; D remains unclear. Trimming cost V 2 bases and J 0 bases, with 8 bases left between them. This CDR3 spans 14 amino acids. Germline-derived CDR1 and CDR2 are DFQATT and SNEGSKA (reference sequence). The CDR3 region is CSARPASSYNEQFF. The DNA of the CDR3 is TGCAGTGCTAGACCGGCTAGCTCCTACAATGAGCAGTTCTTC.